The clone carrying this T cell receptor (beta chain) was detected once. The antigen is undetermined. These data come from a study of T cell responses to AZD1222 COVID-19 vaccine. V gave up 7 bases and J gave up 6 bases; unmatched junction bases: 14. CDR3 size: 17 residues. From germline, CDR1 is LNHDA and CDR2 SQIVND (reference sequence). Data came from immunoSEQ multiplex PCR; TCRdb stores just in-frame clones and leaves some out. This table holds roughly 190,000 clones, around nine tenths found once. Study-wide findings and caveats: Close to half of all spike-specific TCRs reportedly target regions of the variants that are unmutated.

The sequence was obtained from an adult who received the MenACWY meningococcal vaccine as a control. The input for sequencing was peripheral blood, taken 28 days after the second dose of the MenACWY control vaccine. The V and J genes are TRBV19 and TRBJ1-5; the match to TRBD1 covers 11 bases. DNA for the CDR3: TGTGCCAGTATCGATTCCTTGCCCGGGACAGGGGGTCAGCCCCAGCATTTT. Its translation: CASIDSLPGTGGQPQHF. Based on the CDR3 plus reference TRBV19 and TRBJ1-5, the full variable domain is DGGITQSPKYLFRKEGQNVTLSCEQNLNHDAMYWYRQDPGQGLRLIYYSQIVNDFQKGDIAEGYSVSREKKESFPLTVTSAQKNPTAFYLCASIDSLPGTGGQPQHFGDGTRLSIL.